Listed below are T cell receptor beta chains from one sample, sequenced in a study of beta chain features in type 1 diabetes. Using immunoSEQ multiplex PCR, the repertoire was profiled, and TCRdb retains in-frame clones only, with some absent. This table holds 630,000 or so clones, around 15% found once. Source material: naive CD4+ T cells from blood. These receptors came from a man aged 18 to 30 with type 1 diabetes. CDR3s include the opening cysteine and the closing phenylalanine or tryptophan. D genes are given only for firm matches. Some rows have no size entry. The others give once, few or many, or a class for an expanded clone.

abundance	j_gene	v_gene	d_gene	CDR3aa	CDR3nt
few	TRBJ2-7	TRBV18	TRBD2	CASSPPYPSGSYEQYF	TGTGCCAGCTCACCACCGTATCCTAGCGGCTCCTACGAGCAGTACTTC
-	TRBJ1-1	TRBV29-1	-	CSVEGITSRTEAFF	TGCAGCGTTGAGGGGATAACTTCCAGGACTGAAGCTTTCTTT
few	TRBJ2-3	TRBV2	-	CASSEVSTDTQYF	TGTGCCAGCAGTGAAGTGAGCACAGATACGCAGTATTTT
few	TRBJ1-2	TRBV30	-	CAWILNSGYTF	TGTGCCTGGATTCTGAATAGTGGCTACACCTTC
-	TRBJ1-1	TRBV30	-	CAWSLKLNTEAFF	TGTGCCTGGAGTTTGAAACTGAACACTGAAGCTTTCTTT
few	TRBJ1-1	TRBV5-1	-	CASSLDTEAFF	TGCGCCAGCAGCCTGGACACTGAAGCTTTCTTT
few	TRBJ1-2	TRBV18	-	CASSPDRDYGYTF	TGTGCCAGCTCACCCGACAGAGATTATGGCTACACCTTC
-	TRBJ2-1	TRBV19	TRBD2	CASIAEGTGGNEQFF	TGTGCCAGTATCGCGGAAGGTACGGGAGGCAATGAGCAGTTCTTC
few	TRBJ2-4	TRBV5-6	-	CASSSRRGAKNIQYF	TGTGCCAGCAGCTCACGAAGGGGAGCCAAAAACATTCAGTACTTC
-	TRBJ2-5	TRBV5-4	-	CASSHDINQETQYF	TGTGCCAGCAGCCACGACATAAATCAAGAGACCCAGTACTTC
few	TRBJ2-1	TRBV6-5	TRBD1	CASSYSRQGVNEQFF	TGTGCCAGCAGTTACTCGAGGCAGGGGGTAAATGAGCAGTTCTTC
few	TRBJ2-3	TRBV5-1	-	CASSLGSGNTQYF	TGCGCCAGCAGCTTGGGTTCGGGAAATACGCAGTATTTT
-	TRBJ1-5	TRBV30	-	CAWSVLRGNNQPQHF	TGTGCCTGGAGTGTACTCAGGGGTAACAATCAGCCCCAGCATTTT
few	TRBJ2-2	TRBV7-7	TRBD1	CASSLGTGVATGELFF	TGTGCTAGCAGCTTAGGTACAGGGGTTGCCACCGGGGAGCTGTTTTTT
-	TRBJ2-5	TRBV28	TRBD2	CASSPGLAETQYF	TGTGCCAGCAGTCCGGGACTAGCTGAGACCCAGTACTTC
few	TRBJ2-1	TRBV6-6	-	CASSYSGFEQFF	TGTGCCAGCAGTTACTCGGGGTTTGAGCAGTTCTTC
few	TRBJ2-6	TRBV19	TRBD2	CASSIDGSGISGANVLTF	TGTGCCAGTAGTATAGATGGTAGCGGGATAAGTGGGGCCAACGTCCTGACTTTC
-	TRBJ1-1	TRBV7-3	-	CASSLTRGSTEAFF	TGTGCCAGCAGCTTAACGCGAGGTTCCACTGAAGCTTTCTTT
few	TRBJ2-7	TRBV11-2	-	CASSLDRVYEQYF	TGTGCCAGCAGCTTAGATCGGGTGTACGAGCAGTACTTC
-	TRBJ2-5	TRBV29-1	-	CSVGWSSQETQYF	TGCAGCGTTGGGTGGTCCAGTCAAGAGACCCAGTACTTC
-	TRBJ1-1	TRBV29-1	-	CSVTGLEDTEAFF	TGCAGCGTTACCGGGCTGGAGGACACTGAAGCTTTCTTT
few	TRBJ1-2	TRBV19	-	CATRAATGNYGYTF	TGTGCCACTAGGGCTGCGACGGGCAACTATGGCTACACCTTC
-	TRBJ1-3	TRBV30	-	CAWSVRAGNTIYF	TGTGCCTGGAGTGTAAGAGCTGGAAACACCATATATTTT
-	TRBJ2-2	TRBV25-1	TRBD2	CASSPRDYRAGELFF	TGTGCCAGCAGCCCCCGGGACTATCGGGCCGGGGAGCTGTTTTTT
few	TRBJ2-4	TRBV10-1	TRBD1	CASRRTGGNIQYF	TGCGCCAGCAGGAGGACAGGGGGAAACATTCAGTACTTC
-	TRBJ2-1	TRBV30	TRBD2	CAWSGTSGTLSFF	TGTGCCTGGAGCGGGACTAGCGGGACCCTGAGCTTCTTC
few	TRBJ2-1	TRBV6-1	-	CASSEMHSYSYNEQFF	TGTGCCAGCAGTGAAATGCACTCTTACTCCTACAATGAGCAGTTCTTC
few	TRBJ2-1	TRBV30	-	CAWSLWANNEQFF	TGTGCCTGGAGCTTATGGGCTAACAATGAGCAGTTCTTC
-	TRBJ1-3	TRBV6-5	TRBD1	CASRQGQGPTIYF	TGTGCCAGCAGACAAGGACAGGGTCCCACCATATATTTT
-	TRBJ2-6	TRBV5-1	-	CASSRTPSDSGANVLTF	TGCGCCAGCAGCCGTACGCCGTCCGACTCTGGGGCCAACGTCCTGACTTTC
-	TRBJ2-5	TRBV5-1	TRBD1	CASSLQGQQETQYF	TGCGCCAGCAGCTTACAGGGACAGCAAGAGACCCAGTACTTC
-	TRBJ2-7	TRBV2	TRBD1	CASSVGQGKYEQYF	TGTGCCAGCAGTGTGGGACAGGGGAAATACGAGCAGTACTTC
few	TRBJ1-2	TRBV9	-	CASSVRQSYGYTF	TGTGCCAGCAGCGTACGACAGTCCTATGGCTACACCTTC
-	TRBJ2-5	TRBV20-1	TRBD1	CSQDRGETQYF	TGCAGCCAGGACAGGGGGGAGACCCAGTACTTC
-	TRBJ1-5	TRBV10-3	-	CATSASPENQPQHF	TGTGCCACGTCGGCCTCGCCGGAAAATCAGCCCCAGCATTTT
few	TRBJ2-1	TRBV7-6	-	CASSLAESVYNEQFF	TGTGCCAGCAGCTTAGCGGAGTCGGTATACAATGAGCAGTTCTTC
-	TRBJ2-7	TRBV5-4	TRBD1	CASKLTGGGYEQYF	TGTGCCAGCAAACTGACAGGGGGAGGCTACGAGCAGTACTTC
few	TRBJ1-1	TRBV5-6	-	CASSLRISLNTEAFF	TGTGCCAGCAGCTTGAGAATATCGCTGAACACTGAAGCTTTCTTT
few	TRBJ1-5	TRBV5-4	-	CASRLNQPQHF	TGTGCCAGCAGACTAAATCAGCCCCAGCATTTT
few	TRBJ2-6	TRBV7-8	-	CASSLAFRQRSGANVLTF	TGTGCCAGCAGCTTAGCTTTTCGACAGCGCTCTGGGGCCAACGTCCTGACTTTC
few	TRBJ1-2	TRBV7-9	-	CASSRDTWAYGYTF	TGTGCCAGCAGTCGAGACACCTGGGCCTATGGCTACACCTTC
-	TRBJ2-5	TRBV5-6	TRBD2	CASSSSGRAIETQYF	TGTGCCAGCAGCTCCTCCGGGAGGGCGATAGAGACCCAGTACTTC
few	TRBJ2-2	TRBV4-3	-	CASSQVEPSRGELFF	TGCGCCAGCAGCCAAGTTGAGCCGTCGCGGGGGGAGCTGTTTTTT
-	TRBJ1-2	TRBV30	TRBD1	CAWTDRPVSGYTF	TGTGCCTGGACGGACAGGCCGGTGTCGGGCTACACCTTC
few	TRBJ2-2	TRBV12-5	-	CASGLQGNTGELFF	TGTGCTAGTGGCCTACAGGGGAACACCGGGGAGCTGTTTTTT
few	TRBJ2-3	TRBV5-8	-	CASSLRTDTQYF	TGTGCCAGCAGCTTACGGACAGATACGCAGTATTTT
few	TRBJ1-3	TRBV28	-	CASSSPSGVTGNTIYF	TGTGCCAGCAGCTCCCCGTCAGGGGTAACTGGAAACACCATATATTTT
few	TRBJ2-1	TRBV7-2	TRBD2	CASSLDAGVIYNEQFF	TGTGCCAGCAGCTTGGATGCGGGAGTTATCTACAATGAGCAGTTCTTC
-	TRBJ1-1	TRBV4-1	-	CASSQGELMNTEAFF	TGCGCCAGCAGCCAAGGGGAACTCATGAACACTGAAGCTTTCTTT
-	TRBJ2-1	TRBV30	-	CAFPLHVGNEQFF	TGTGCCTTCCCCCTCCACGTTGGCAATGAGCAGTTCTTC
-	TRBJ1-1	TRBV19	-	CASSLTGRDTEAFF	TGTGCCAGTAGCCTCACCGGGCGAGACACTGAAGCTTTCTTT
-	TRBJ1-1	TRBV18	-	CASSPLRGPTEAFF	TGTGCCAGCTCACCCCTTCGGGGGCCAACTGAAGCTTTCTTT
few	TRBJ2-1	TRBV5-5	-	CASSLGGTVRSSYNEQFF	TGTGCCAGCAGCTTAGGGGGAACAGTTAGGAGCTCCTACAATGAGCAGTTCTTC
-	TRBJ2-5	TRBV5-1	-	CASSFREGETQYF	TGCGCCAGCAGCTTCAGAGAGGGCGAGACCCAGTACTTC